Detailed here is one TCR beta chain. Its antigen is unidentified. This sample is drawn from a study of shared clonotypes between healthy human individuals. Broader study findings: The four-donor shared clonotypes exceeded non-shared clonotypes in generation probability, with non-shared ones scoring lower. Across subsets, estimated richness was generally greater for naive than for memory populations.

Germline V gene data show CDR1 as MNHNS and CDR2 as SASEGT. Between the trimmed V and J ends, which lost 6 bases and 5 bases, there was a span of 17 bases. The CDR3 is 15 amino acids. It was across several immunoSEQ plates that each subset's genomic DNA was evenly split. In the original processing: As immunoSEQ supplied junction-only sequences (without quality scores), filtering differed. Clones were read by immunoSEQ multiplex PCR, and TCRdb kept only the in-frame ones, dropping some. V and J calls and clone size are copied from that table; D and trimming were computed from the DNA. The table records about 1.5 million clones, roughly 96% of them present only once.

Specimen: naive CD4+ T cells sorted from blood. This sample's subset: CD45RA+ positively selected. The TCR comes from a man aged 25-45 years in good health. The rearrangement joins TRBV6-1 to TRBJ1-5; tentative D call: TRBD1 (6 bases). The CDR3 coding sequence is TGTGCCAGCAGAGGGGTAGGGGGGAATTATCAGCCCCAGCATTTT. Its translation is CASRGVGGNYQPQHF.